This TCR beta chain was retrieved from a study of T cell repertoires in cytomegalovirus infection. In the study overall: Used in the study were CMV epitopes, some recently identified and HLA-C-restricted, others well-studied and HLA-B-restricted. General study results and limits: The response measured ex vivo was dominated by TCR beta clonotypes (HLA-C-restricted and CMV-specific). Summed public TCR beta family frequency identified CMV carriers bearing the relevant HLA.

TCRdb re-derived calls from the reads in MiXCR, one entry per CDR3 protein. The data show about 770,000 distinct CDR3 sequences, about 28% seen once. This CDR3 is built from 16 residues. J lost 8 bases, V lost 3 bases, and 13 bases had no gene match. CDR1 is SGHTA, CDR2 FQGNSA, per germline. This clonotype was seen at least ten times. Antigen unknown. The receptor was isolated from a human donor in good health (CMV status not recorded). Some clones in this sample may be carry-over from other donors' samples. The sequencing used cultured CD8+ T cells from PBMCs, collected from culture after CMV antigen stimulation. The chain is built from TRBV7-2 and TRBJ2-1; 7 bases agree with TRBD2. This CDR3 reads CASSFFPGGTADEQFF. CDR3 nucleotides: TGTGCCAGCAGCTTTTTTCCGGGGGGTACTGCGGATGAGCAGTTCTTC.